This TCR beta chain was retrieved from a study of cytomegalovirus exposure and HLA in healthy donors. Primers for the PCR totalled 60 Vbeta and 13 Jbeta. The repertoire was sequenced with immunoSEQ multiplex PCR; TCRdb's copy has only in-frame clones and lacks some. This table holds tens of thousands of clones, around four fifths found once. Study conclusions and caveats: Another analysis was done later, and it associated around 16,000 TCR beta sequences with HLA alleles at 0.05 false discovery rate.

On this clone itself: What it binds is unknown.

The CDR3 is 14 residues long. The J segment lost 5 bases and the V segment lost 6 bases, leaving 5 bases of the junction unmatched. Germline V gene lookup returns CDR1 MGHDK and CDR2 SYGVNS. The sample consisted of PBMCs. This rearrangement joins TRBV25-1 to TRBJ2-5; 11 bases are shared with TRBD2. The source of this sequence is a man aged 25-45 years in good health and CMV-seronegative. The CDR3 DNA reads TGTGCCAGCAGAACCGGGACTAGCGGTGAGACCCAGTACTTC. This encodes CASRTGTSGETQYF.